Each of the 21 T cell receptor beta chains below was sequenced from the same sample in a study of type 1 regulatory T cells. The antigens for these receptors are not known. TCRdb re-derived calls from the reads in MiXCR, one entry per CDR3 protein. The top ten hold around 14% of the sample, which has some 22,000 distinct CDR3 sequences, approximately 72% seen once. Specimen: cultured T cells, either the whole culture or a sorted T cell fraction (not recorded which). Subset defined: Tr1-enriched cell product generated in vitro against host alloantigens. All receptors come from a human donor in good health.

This clonotype was seen a handful of times. The chain recombines TRBV7-2 with TRBJ2-6; possible D gene TRBD2, 5 bases. Trimming took off 0 bases at V and 0 bases at J, with 6 bases between the two ends. The V gene's germline CDR1 is SGHTA and CDR2 FQGNSA. The CDR3 runs 16 residues. CDR3 bases: TGTGCCAGCAGCTTAGCGGAGGTCTCTGGGGCCAACGTCCTGACTTTC. It translates to CASSLAEVSGANVLTF.

The chain couples TRBV29-1 to TRBJ1-2; D is undetermined. V dropped 7 bases and J dropped 0 bases, with 15 bases sitting between them. CDR1 is SQVTM and CDR2 is ANQGSEA in the germline V gene. This CDR3 comprises 14 residues. The CDR3 nucleotides are TGCAGCGCGGAGCCGAGTTTAGCTAACTATGGCTACACCTTC. Protein: CSAEPSLANYGYTF.

This clonotype came up a few times. The V gene is TRBV2, the J gene TRBJ2-7, with 10 bases identical to TRBD2. CDR1 SNHLY and CDR2 FYNNEI come from the germline V gene. This CDR3 is 16 amino acids long. The trim removed 7 bases at V and 5 bases at J, leaving 14 bases unmatched. This CDR3 reads CASTEREAGGRNEQYF. In DNA form, the CDR3 reads TGTGCCAGCACCGAACGGGAAGCGGGGGGGCGAAACGAGCAGTACTTC.

V gene TRBV6-2 or TRBV6-3 combines with J gene TRBJ1-2, with D perhaps TRBD1 (6 bases). V lost 7 bases, J lost 4 bases, and 19 bases lay in between. The CDR3 has 15 amino acids. CDR1 MNHEY and CDR2 SVGEGT come from the germline V gene. CDR3 nucleotides: TGTGCCAGCACCCCAAGCGGGACACCCGGCTATGGCTACACCTTC. This encodes CASTPSGTPGYGYTF.

The chain carries TRBV12-5 and TRBJ2-2, with TRBD2 matching 7 bases. This CDR3 is built from 17 residues. The germline V gene has CDR1 LGHNT and CDR2 FRNRAP. Unmatched junction bases numbered 14, after V lost 5 bases and J lost 5 bases. Here the CDR3 DNA reads TGTGCTAGTGGTAGGGCTTTCGGCGGGAGAGGTACCGGGGAGCTGTTTTTT. Amino acid sequence: CASGRAFGGRGTGELFF.

The V and J genes are TRBV2 and TRBJ1-6; 7 bases line up with TRBD1. J lost 7 bases, V lost 5 bases, and 11 bases had no gene match. The germline gives CDR1 SNHLY, CDR2 FYNNEI. CDR3 length: 16 residues. The CDR3 nucleotides read TGTGCCAGCAGTTCAGGGGGTAGCGGGCTAAATTCACCCCTCCACTTT. This translates into CASSSGGSGLNSPLHF.

DNA for the CDR3: TGTGCCTGGGGGGGGTTTACTGAAGCTTTCTTT. As protein: CAWGGFTEAFF. This chain uses TRBV30 with TRBJ1-1; the D gene is possibly TRBD1 (5 bases). CDR1 and CDR2 (germline): GTSNPN, SVGIG (reference sequence). The CDR3 contains 11 residues. Trimming removed 5 bases at V and 5 bases at J, with 9 bases between.

As to this clonotype: One junction end does not reproduce the germline sequence, and a read error may be involved. This chain joins TRBV12-3 or TRBV12-4 and TRBJ1-2; no clear D gene. CDR3 size: 15 residues. CDR3 nucleotide sequence: TGTGCCAGCAGCCCGAACTTCCCCACTCCTTCTGGCTATACCTTC. It encodes CASSPNFPTPSGYTF.

J is TRBJ1-6 and V is TRBV20-1; a weak D match, TRBD1 (6 bases). The germline gives CDR1 DFQATT, CDR2 SNEGSKA (reference sequence). Trimming pared 0 bases from V and 1 base from J, leaving 10 bases between. The CDR3 extends over 16 amino acids. The CDR3 DNA reads TGCAGTGCTAGAGATTGGCAGGGGTCCTATAATTCACCCCTCCACTTT. Translating gives CSARDWQGSYNSPLHF.

V is TRBV5-1 and J is TRBJ1-1; 7 nucleotides agree with TRBD1. V shed 4 bases, J shed 6 bases, and the junction held 9 bases outside the gene matches. CDR3 length: 14 residues. CDR1 and CDR2 (germline): SGHRS, YFSETQ. This CDR3 is CASSQQGRMAEAFF. CDR3 bases: TGCGCCAGCAGCCAACAGGGGAGGATGGCTGAAGCTTTCTTT.

V is TRBV6-6 and J is TRBJ1-2, with 10 bases fitting TRBD1. The germline CDR1 and CDR2 sequences are MNHNY and SVGAGI (reference sequence). The CDR3 extends over 15 amino acids. After removal of 8 bases from V and 4 bases from J, the junction contained 10 bases not matched to a gene. The DNA for the CDR3 is TGTGCCAGCCTACCGGGACAGGGGAGTAGCTATGGCTACACCTTC. This encodes CASLPGQGSSYGYTF.

The rearrangement joins TRBV7-9 to TRBJ1-2, with D perhaps matching TRBD1 (5 bases). With 5 bases removed from V and 0 bases from J, the gap between germline ends came to 13 bases. The CDR3 contains 15 residues. Germline lookup yields CDR1 SEHNR and CDR2 FQNEAQ (reference sequence). The CDR3 bases are TGTGCCAGCAGCGTCCGGGACGCAGCTAACTATGGCTACACCTTC. It codes for CASSVRDAANYGYTF.

This clonotype was detected once. The gene calls are TRBV7-3 and TRBJ1-5; D remains ambiguous. The CDR3 is made up of 17 amino acids. V gave up 9 bases and J gave up 0 bases, with 21 bases separating them. Germline-derived CDR1 and CDR2 are SGHTA and FQGTGA. The CDR3 DNA reads TGTGCCAGTCGCCATCGTGGTAGGGAAGATAGCAATCAGCCCCAGCATTTT. Translated: CASRHRGREDSNQPQHF.

The table lists this clonotype with a few counts. The CDR3 sequence: CASSSRTSGGAGNEQFF. The DNA for the CDR3 is TGTGCCAGCAGCTCCCGGACTAGCGGGGGGGCCGGGAATGAGCAGTTCTTC. This chain links TRBV7-6 with TRBJ2-1, with 15 bases aligning to TRBD2. Germline V gene data show CDR1 as SGHVS and CDR2 as FNYEAQ. This CDR3 contains 17 residues. V dropped 4 bases and J dropped 7; count of bases not matched to a gene: 8. The complete variable domain, with remaining parts taken from reference TRBV7-6 and TRBJ2-1, reads GAGVSQSPRYKVTKRGQDVALRCDPISGHVSLYWYRQALGQGPEFLTYFNYEAQQDKSGLPNDRFSAERPEGSISTLTIQRTEQRDSAMYRCASSSRTSGGAGNEQFFGPGTRLTVL.

This clonotype turned up a few times. CDR3 region: CASSPVAGGGTDTQYF. DNA of the CDR3: TGTGCCAGCAGCCCTGTGGCGGGAGGAGGCACAGATACGCAGTATTTT. The rearrangement links TRBV7-3 to TRBJ2-3; 8 bases line up with TRBD2. There are 16 residues in the CDR3. Trimming at V came to 5 bases and at J to 1 base, leaving 8 bases not matched to a gene. Per germline, CDR1 SGHTA and CDR2 FQGTGA.

The chain is built from TRBV3-1 and TRBJ2-1; 10 bases line up with TRBD1. CDR1 LGHDT and CDR2 YNNKEL come from the germline V gene (reference sequence). This CDR3 spans 18 amino acids. Trimming at V came to 1 base and at J to 0 bases, leaving 6 bases not matched to a gene. CDR3 region: CASSQGDRGLSSYNEQFF. The CDR3 coding sequence is TGTGCCAGCAGCCAAGGGGACAGGGGACTTAGCTCCTACAATGAGCAGTTCTTC.

This chain links TRBV20-1 with TRBJ2-1; 9 positions agree with TRBD1. The J segment lost 2 bases and the V segment lost 5 bases, leaving 4 bases of the junction unmatched. There are 14 residues in the CDR3. The germline V gene encodes CDR1 DFQATT and CDR2 SNEGSKA (reference sequence). The CDR3 reads CSAGRDRAYNEQFF. The CDR3 region has the DNA TGCAGTGCTGGCCGGGACAGGGCCTACAATGAGCAGTTCTTC.

This clonotype occurred once. The CDR3, as DNA: TGTGCCAGCAGTTTTAGCAGGGGAGGTGGGACTGAAGCTTTCTTT. Its protein product is CASSFSRGGGTEAFF. V is TRBV12-3 or TRBV12-4 and J is TRBJ1-1; tentatively, D is TRBD1 (6 bases). The CDR3 runs 15 residues. V gave up 3 bases and J gave up 5 bases, with 16 bases separating them.

The table lists this clonotype with a count of one. V usage is TRBV7-2 and J usage is TRBJ1-2, with D unclear. Looked up from germline, CDR1 is SGHTA and CDR2 is FQGNSA. The CDR3 covers 13 residues. V shed 5 bases and J shed 5 bases, with 12 bases lying between them. The DNA of the CDR3 is TGTGCCAGCAGCCTGCTAGGATCGTATGGCTACACCTTC. Its translation is CASSLLGSYGYTF. Based on the CDR3 plus reference TRBV7-2 and TRBJ1-2, the full variable domain is GAGVSQSPSNKVTEKGKDVELRCDPISGHTALYWYRQSLGQGLEFLIYFQGNSAPDKSGLPSDRFSAERTGGSVSTLTIQRTQQEDSAVYLCASSLLGSYGYTFGSGTRLTVV.

This chain links TRBV7-2 with TRBJ2-7; weak D call: TRBD1 (7 bases). This CDR3 is 16 amino acids long. Trimming took 5 bases from V and 1 from J, leaving 18 bases between them. CDR1 is SGHTA and CDR2 is FQGNSA in the germline V gene. For the CDR3, the DNA is TGTGCCAGCAGCCCGAGGGGGTCAGGGGGGTCCTACGAGCAGTACTTC. Translated: CASSPRGSGGSYEQYF.

This clonotype was seen only once. This sequence joins TRBV11-3 and TRBJ1-3; TRBD1 agrees at 8 bases. This CDR3 spans 16 amino acids. Germline assignment: CDR1 SGHNT and CDR2 YENEEA. Trimming at V came to 5 bases and at J to 0 bases, leaving 6 bases not matched to a gene. The CDR3 loop is CASSRDRLSSGNTIYF. CDR3 bases: TGTGCCAGCAGCCGGGACAGGCTCTCCTCTGGAAACACCATATATTTT.